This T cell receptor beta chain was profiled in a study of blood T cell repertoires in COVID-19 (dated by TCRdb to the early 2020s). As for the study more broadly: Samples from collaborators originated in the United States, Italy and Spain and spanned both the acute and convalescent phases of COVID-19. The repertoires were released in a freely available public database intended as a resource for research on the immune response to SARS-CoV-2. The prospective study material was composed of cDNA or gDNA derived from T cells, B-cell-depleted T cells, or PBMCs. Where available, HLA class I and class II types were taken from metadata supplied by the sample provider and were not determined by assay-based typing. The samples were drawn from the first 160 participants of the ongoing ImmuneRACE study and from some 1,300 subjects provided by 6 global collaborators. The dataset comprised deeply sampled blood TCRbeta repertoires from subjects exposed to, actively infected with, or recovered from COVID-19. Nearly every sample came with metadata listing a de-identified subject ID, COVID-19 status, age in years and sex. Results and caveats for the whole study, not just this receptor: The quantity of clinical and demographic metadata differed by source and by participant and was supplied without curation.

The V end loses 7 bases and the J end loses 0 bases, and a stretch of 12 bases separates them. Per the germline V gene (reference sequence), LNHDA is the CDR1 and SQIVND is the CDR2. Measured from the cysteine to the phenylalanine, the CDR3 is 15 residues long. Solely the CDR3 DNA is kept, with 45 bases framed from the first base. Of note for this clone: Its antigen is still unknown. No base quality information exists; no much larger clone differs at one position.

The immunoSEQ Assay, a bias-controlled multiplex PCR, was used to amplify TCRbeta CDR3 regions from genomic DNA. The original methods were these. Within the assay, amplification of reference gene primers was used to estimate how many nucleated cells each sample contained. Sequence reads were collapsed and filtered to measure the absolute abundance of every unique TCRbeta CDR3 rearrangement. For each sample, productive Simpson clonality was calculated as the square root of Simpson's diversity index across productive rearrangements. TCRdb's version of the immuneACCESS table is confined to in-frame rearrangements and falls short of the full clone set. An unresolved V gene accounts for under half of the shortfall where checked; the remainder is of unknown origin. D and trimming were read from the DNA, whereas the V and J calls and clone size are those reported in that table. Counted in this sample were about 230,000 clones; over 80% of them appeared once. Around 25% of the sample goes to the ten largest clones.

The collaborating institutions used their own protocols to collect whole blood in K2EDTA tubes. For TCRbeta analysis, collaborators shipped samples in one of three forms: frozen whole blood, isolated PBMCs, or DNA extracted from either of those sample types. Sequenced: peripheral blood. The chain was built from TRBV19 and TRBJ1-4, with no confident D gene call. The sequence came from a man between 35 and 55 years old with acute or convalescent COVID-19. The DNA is TGTGCCAGTACCCCCCCCGGGGCAACTAATGAAAAACTGTTTTTT. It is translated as CASTPPGATNEKLFF. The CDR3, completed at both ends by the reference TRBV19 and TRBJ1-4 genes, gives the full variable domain DGGITQSPKYLFRKEGQNVTLSCEQNLNHDAMYWYRQDPGQGLRLIYYSQIVNDFQKGDIAEGYSVSREKKESFPLTVTSAQKNPTAFYLCASTPPGATNEKLFFGSGTQLSVL.